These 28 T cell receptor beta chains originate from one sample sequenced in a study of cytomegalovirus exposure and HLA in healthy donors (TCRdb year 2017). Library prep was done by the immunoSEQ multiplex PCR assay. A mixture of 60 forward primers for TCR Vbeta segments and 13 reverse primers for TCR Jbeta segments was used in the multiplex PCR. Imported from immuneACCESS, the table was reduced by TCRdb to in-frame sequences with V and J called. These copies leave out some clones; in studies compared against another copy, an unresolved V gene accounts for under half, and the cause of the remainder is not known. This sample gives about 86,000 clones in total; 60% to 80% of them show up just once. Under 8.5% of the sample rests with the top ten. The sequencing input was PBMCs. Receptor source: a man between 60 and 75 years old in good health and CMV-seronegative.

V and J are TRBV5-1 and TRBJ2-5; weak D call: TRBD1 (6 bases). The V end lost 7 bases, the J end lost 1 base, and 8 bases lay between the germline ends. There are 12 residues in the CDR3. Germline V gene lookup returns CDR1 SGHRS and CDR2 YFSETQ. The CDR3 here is CASADSQETQYF. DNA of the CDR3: TGCGCCAGCGCGGACAGCCAAGAGACCCAGTACTTC.

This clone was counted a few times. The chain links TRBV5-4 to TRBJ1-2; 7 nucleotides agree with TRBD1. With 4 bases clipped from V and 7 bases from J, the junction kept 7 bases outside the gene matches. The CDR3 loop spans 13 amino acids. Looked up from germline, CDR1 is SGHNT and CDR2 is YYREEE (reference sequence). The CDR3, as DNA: TGTGCCAGCAGCCCACAGGGGACCGGTGGCTACACCTTC. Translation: CASSPQGTGGYTF.

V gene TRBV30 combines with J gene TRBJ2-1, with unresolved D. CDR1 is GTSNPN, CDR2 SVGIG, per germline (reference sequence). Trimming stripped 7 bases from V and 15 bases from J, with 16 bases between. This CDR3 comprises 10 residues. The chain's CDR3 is CASFAATPFF. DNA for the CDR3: TGTGCCTCTTTTGCGGCGACCCCGTTCTTC.

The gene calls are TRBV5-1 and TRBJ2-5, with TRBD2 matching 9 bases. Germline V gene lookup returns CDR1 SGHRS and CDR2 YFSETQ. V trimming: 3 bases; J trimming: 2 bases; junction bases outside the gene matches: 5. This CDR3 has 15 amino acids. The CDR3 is CASSWLSGSQETQYF. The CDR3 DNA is TGCGCCAGCAGCTGGCTTAGCGGGAGTCAAGAGACCCAGTACTTC.

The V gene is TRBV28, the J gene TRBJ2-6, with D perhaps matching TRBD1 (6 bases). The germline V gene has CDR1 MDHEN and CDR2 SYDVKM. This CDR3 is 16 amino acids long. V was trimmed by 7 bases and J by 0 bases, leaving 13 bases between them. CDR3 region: CASTTGQYSGANVLTF. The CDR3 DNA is TGTGCCAGCACTACCGGACAGTACTCTGGGGCCAACGTCCTGACTTTC.

CDR3 in amino acids: CASSPPGTGITDTQYF. DNA of the CDR3: TGTGCCAGCAGCCCCCCCGGTACAGGGATCACAGATACGCAGTATTTT. The chain recombines TRBV5-4 with TRBJ2-3; a weak D match, TRBD1 (6 bases). CDR1 is SGHNT and CDR2 is YYREEE in the germline V gene (reference sequence). The CDR3 length is 16 residues. Trimming stripped 4 bases from V and 2 bases from J, with 17 bases between.

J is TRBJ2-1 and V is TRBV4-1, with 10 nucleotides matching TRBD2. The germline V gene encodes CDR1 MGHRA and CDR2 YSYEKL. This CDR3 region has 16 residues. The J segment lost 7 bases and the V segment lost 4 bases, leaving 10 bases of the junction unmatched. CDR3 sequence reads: CASSRISGRMMNEQFF. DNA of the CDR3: TGCGCCAGCAGCCGAATTAGCGGGAGGATGATGAATGAGCAGTTCTTC.

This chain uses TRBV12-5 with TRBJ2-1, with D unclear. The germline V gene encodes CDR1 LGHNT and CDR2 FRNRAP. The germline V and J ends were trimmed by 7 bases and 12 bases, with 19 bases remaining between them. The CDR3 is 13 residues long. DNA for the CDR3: TGTGCTAGTGCCCCAGAATCAGGTGGTTGGCAGTTCTTC. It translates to CASAPESGGWQFF.

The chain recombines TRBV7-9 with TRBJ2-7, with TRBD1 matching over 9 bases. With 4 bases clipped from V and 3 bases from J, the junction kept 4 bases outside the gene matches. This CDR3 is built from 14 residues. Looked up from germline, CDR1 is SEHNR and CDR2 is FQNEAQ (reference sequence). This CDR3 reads CASSSGQGIYEQYF. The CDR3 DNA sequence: TGTGCCAGCAGCTCGGGACAGGGAATCTACGAGCAGTACTTC.

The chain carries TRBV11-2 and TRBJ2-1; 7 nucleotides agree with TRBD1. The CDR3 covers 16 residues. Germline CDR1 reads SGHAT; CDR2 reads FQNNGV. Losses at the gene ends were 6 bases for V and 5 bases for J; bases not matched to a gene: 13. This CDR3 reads CASSLGAGTVDNEQFF. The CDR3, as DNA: TGTGCCAGCAGTTTGGGCGCAGGGACAGTGGACAATGAGCAGTTCTTC.

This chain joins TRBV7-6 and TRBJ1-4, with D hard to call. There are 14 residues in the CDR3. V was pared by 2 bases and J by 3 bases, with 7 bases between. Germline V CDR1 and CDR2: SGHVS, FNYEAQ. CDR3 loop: CASSLMAANEKLFF. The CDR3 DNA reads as TGTGCCAGCAGCTTAATGGCGGCTAATGAAAAACTGTTTTTT.

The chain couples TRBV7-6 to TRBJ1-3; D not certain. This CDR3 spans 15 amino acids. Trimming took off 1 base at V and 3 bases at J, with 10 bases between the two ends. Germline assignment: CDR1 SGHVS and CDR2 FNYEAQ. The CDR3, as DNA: TGTGCCAGCAGCTTAGAGGGTGCGGGTGGAAACACCATATATTTT. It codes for CASSLEGAGGNTIYF.

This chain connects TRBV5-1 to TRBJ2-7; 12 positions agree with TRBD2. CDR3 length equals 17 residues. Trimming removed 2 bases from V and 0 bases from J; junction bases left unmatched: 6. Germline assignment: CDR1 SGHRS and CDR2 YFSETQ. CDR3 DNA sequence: TGCGCCAGCAGCTTAGGGGGACTAGCGGGCCTCTCCTACGAGCAGTACTTC. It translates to CASSLGGLAGLSYEQYF.

CDR3 protein: CASMGDRAPTGELFF. The CDR3 DNA follows: TGTGCCAGCATGGGGGACAGAGCCCCCACCGGGGAGCTGTTTTTT. The chain is built from TRBV5-5 and TRBJ2-2, with TRBD1 matching 7 bases. The CDR3 is made up of 15 amino acids. The germline V gene encodes CDR1 SGHKS and CDR2 YYEKEE (reference sequence). Trimming at V came to 6 bases and at J to 4 bases, leaving 9 bases not matched to a gene.

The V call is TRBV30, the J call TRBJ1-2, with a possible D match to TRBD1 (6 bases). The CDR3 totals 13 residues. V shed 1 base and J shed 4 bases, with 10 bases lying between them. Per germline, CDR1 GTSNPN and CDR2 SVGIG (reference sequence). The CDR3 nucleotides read TGTGCCTGGAGTGAGGCCAGGGGCTATGGCTACACCTTC. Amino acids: CAWSEARGYGYTF.

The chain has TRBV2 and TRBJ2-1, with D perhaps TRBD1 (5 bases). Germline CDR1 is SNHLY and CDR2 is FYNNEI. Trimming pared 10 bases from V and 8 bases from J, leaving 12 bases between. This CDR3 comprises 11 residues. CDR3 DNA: TGTGCCACACAGGAAGGATATGAGCAGTTCTTC. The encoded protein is CATQEGYEQFF. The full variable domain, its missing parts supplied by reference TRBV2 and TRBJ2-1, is EPEVTQTPSHQVTQMGQEVILRCVPISNHLYFYWYRQILGQKVEFLVSFYNNEISEKSEIFDDQFSVERPDGSNFTLKIRSTKLEDSAMYFCATQEGYEQFFGPGTRLTVL.

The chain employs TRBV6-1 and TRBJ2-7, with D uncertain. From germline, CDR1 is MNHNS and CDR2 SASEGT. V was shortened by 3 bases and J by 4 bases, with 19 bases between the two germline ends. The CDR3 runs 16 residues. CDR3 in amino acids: CASSDWNRRRSYEQYF. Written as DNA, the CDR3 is TGTGCCAGCAGTGATTGGAATAGGAGAAGAAGTTACGAGCAGTACTTC.

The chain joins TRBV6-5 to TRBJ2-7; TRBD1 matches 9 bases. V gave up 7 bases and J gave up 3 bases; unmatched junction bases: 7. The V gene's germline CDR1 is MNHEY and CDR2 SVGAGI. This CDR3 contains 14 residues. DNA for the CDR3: TGTGCCAGCACGAGGACAGGGGAAATCTACGAGCAGTACTTC. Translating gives CASTRTGEIYEQYF.

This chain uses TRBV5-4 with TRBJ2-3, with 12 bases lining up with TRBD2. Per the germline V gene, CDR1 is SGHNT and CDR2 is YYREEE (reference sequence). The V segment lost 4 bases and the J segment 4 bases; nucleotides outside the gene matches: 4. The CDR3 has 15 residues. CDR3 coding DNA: TGTGCCAGCAGCGGGAGACTAGCGGGAGCAGATACGCAGTATTTT. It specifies CASSGRLAGADTQYF.

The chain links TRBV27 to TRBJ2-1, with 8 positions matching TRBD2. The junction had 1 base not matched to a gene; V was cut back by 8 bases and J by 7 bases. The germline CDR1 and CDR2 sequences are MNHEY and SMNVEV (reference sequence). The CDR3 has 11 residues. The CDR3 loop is CASERGNEQFF. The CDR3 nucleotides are TGTGCCAGCGAGCGGGGGAATGAGCAGTTCTTC.

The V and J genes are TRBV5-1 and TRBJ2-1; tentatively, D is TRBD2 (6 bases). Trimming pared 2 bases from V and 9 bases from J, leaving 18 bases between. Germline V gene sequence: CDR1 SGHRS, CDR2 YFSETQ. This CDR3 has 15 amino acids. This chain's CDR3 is CASSLNGRRGAEQFF. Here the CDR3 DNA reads TGCGCCAGCAGCTTAAACGGCAGGCGCGGGGCTGAGCAGTTCTTC.

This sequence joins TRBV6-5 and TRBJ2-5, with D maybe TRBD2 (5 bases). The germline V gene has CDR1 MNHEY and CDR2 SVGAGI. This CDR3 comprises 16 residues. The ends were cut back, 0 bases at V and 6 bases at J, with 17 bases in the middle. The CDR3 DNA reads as TGTGCCAGCAGTTACTCGAGGGCTTTTTCGCACCAGACCCAGTACTTC. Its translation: CASSYSRAFSHQTQYF.

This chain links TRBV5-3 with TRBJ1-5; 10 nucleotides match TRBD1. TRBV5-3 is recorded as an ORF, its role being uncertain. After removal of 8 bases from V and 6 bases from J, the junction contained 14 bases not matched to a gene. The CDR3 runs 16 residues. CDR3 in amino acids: CASANSGTGVAQPQHF. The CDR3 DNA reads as TGTGCCAGCGCAAACTCCGGGACAGGGGTGGCTCAGCCCCAGCATTTT.

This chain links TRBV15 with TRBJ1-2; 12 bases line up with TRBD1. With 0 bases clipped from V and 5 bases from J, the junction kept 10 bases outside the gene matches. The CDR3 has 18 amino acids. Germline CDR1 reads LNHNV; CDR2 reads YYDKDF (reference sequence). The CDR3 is CATSREKGTGGSGYGYTF. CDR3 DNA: TGTGCCACCAGCAGAGAAAAAGGGACAGGGGGCTCTGGGTATGGCTACACCTTC.

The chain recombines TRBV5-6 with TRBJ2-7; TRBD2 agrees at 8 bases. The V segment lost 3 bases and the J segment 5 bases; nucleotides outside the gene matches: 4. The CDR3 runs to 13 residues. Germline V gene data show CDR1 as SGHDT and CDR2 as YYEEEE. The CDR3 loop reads CASSSGGRNEQYF. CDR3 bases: TGTGCCAGCAGCTCGGGGGGGAGGAACGAGCAGTACTTC.

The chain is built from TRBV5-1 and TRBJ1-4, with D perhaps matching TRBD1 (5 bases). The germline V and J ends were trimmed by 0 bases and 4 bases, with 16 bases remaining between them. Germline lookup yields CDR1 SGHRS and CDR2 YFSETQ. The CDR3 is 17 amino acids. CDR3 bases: TGCGCCAGCAGCTTGGCCCCCCAGGGAGCGGGTAATGAAAAACTGTTTTTT. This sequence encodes CASSLAPQGAGNEKLFF.

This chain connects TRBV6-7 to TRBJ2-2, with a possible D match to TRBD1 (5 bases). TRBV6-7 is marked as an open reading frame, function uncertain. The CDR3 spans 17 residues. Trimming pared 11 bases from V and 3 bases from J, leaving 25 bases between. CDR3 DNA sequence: TGTGCCGGAACCGGAGTTTGGGGCGTCCCCGACACCGGGGAGCTGTTTTTT. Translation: CAGTGVWGVPDTGELFF.

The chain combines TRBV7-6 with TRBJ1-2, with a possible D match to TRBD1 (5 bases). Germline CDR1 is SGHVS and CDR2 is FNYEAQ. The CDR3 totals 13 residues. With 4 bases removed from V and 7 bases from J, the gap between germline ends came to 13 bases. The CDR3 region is CASSSRLQGGYTF. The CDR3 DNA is TGTGCCAGCAGCTCCCGATTGCAGGGTGGCTACACCTTC.